This T cell receptor beta chain was identified during a study of T cell repertoires in cytomegalovirus infection (dated 2019 in TCRdb). Some background on the complete study: Peptide stimulations targeted recently identified HLA-C-restricted CMV epitopes, whose presentation resists viral immunomodulation, together with well-studied HLA-B-restricted epitopes. Donor HLA type was relevant to the analysis, as public TCR beta signatures indicated carriage of CMV infection together with the matching HLA type. Overall study results and their limits: In both this cohort and an independent roughly 400-donor cohort, the cumulative frequency of public TCR beta family members distinguished carriers of CMV infection plus the relevant HLA type. The ex vivo response was dominated by HLA-C-restricted CMV-specific TCR beta clonotypes, and the single most frequent clonotype in two of eight donors was supplied by these HLA-C-restricted clonotypes.

This clonotype was detected many times. Its cognate antigen has yet to be identified. A read error may account for a junction end that differs from germline. TCRdb records Illumina HiSeq 1500 as the sequencer. The raw public reads went through TCRdb reprocessing: fastp at Q25, MiXCR clone calling, in-frame beta chains kept. Rows with one shared CDR3 protein collapse into an entry with the most common genes and DNA. The sample contains about 71,000 distinct CDR3 sequences, approximately 22% of them found a single time. The biggest ten clones account for roughly two thirds of the sample. Via the germline V gene, CDR1 is MGHRA and CDR2 YSYEKL. The CDR3 numbers 13 residues from cysteine through phenylalanine. This entry keeps only the CDR3 DNA: 39 bases, framed from base 1. The meaning of the sample's treatment or condition label: in vitro stimulation with specific CMV peptide epitopes to enrich CMV-specific T cells.

The receptor's source is a human donor in good health (CMV status not recorded). Some clones in this sample may be carry-over from other donors' samples. The sample consisted of CD8+ T cells from cultured PBMCs, taken from culture after CMV antigen stimulation. The rearranged chain carries TRBV4-1 and TRBJ2-5; TRBD2 lines up with 7 middle nucleotides. The DNA is TGCGCCAGCAGCCTCCCGGGGGGAGAGGCCCAGTACTTC. This sequence encodes CASSLPGGEAQYF.